A single sample gave rise to the 30 T cell receptor delta chains below, sequenced in a study of gamma-delta T cells after stem cell transplantation. TCRdb re-called clones from the RT-PCR reads via CATT. The repertoire has some 2,400 delta-chain clones, 15% to 25% of them found once; the top ten carry almost 25%. Sequencing was carried out using gamma-delta T cells. These receptors were obtained from a human donor. It is not recorded whose cells these are; they may come from a transplant donor.

CDR3 sequence (DNA): TGTGCTCTTGGGGTAAATTTAGCCTTCCTACATTTTAGGATACGGCCCTACACCGATAAACTCATCTTT. It is translated as CALGVNLAFLHFRIRPYTDKLIF. This sequence joins TRDV1 and TRDJ1, with TRDD2 matching 9 bases. The trim removed 4 bases at V and 0 bases at J, leaving 27 bases unmatched. CDR3 length: 23 amino acids. Germline loops: CDR1 TSWWSYY, CDR2 QGS.

This clone was recorded a few times. TCRdb's protein, taken from a much larger clone, differs from this DNA's translation at residue 17, likely owing to a read error; the protein displayed comes from the DNA. The chain couples TRDV3 to TRDJ1, with D perhaps TRDD3 (7 bases). The CDR3 is 26 amino acids. Trimming stripped 4 bases from V and 3 bases from J, with 54 bases between. Germline lookup yields CDR1 TVYSNPD and CDR2 GDNSRS (reference sequence). The DNA of the CDR3 is TGTGCCTCCTCGGGATGGAATGGCCTTCCCCAGTCCCTTACTGGGGAACTACGCTGGTGCGCCGATAAACTCATCTTT. As protein: CASSGWNGLPQSLTGELRWCADKLIF.

Comment on this clone: TCRdb gives a protein that differs at residue 8 from what the DNA encodes, so the protein here is translated from the DNA. The rearrangement uses TRDV2 and TRDJ2; the D is unclear. In germline, CDR1 is GEAIGNYY, CDR2 EKD. The CDR3 spans 18 residues. V shed 0 bases and J shed 0 bases, with 16 bases lying between them. CDR3 in DNA: TGTGCCTGTGACACCGTCCGGGAGGTCCCCTCTTTGACAGCACAACTCTTCTTT. Protein sequence: CACDTVREVPSLTAQLFF.

This clone occurred a few times. The chain joins TRDV2 to TRDJ3, with TRDD3 as a possible D gene (5 bases). The CDR3 spans 21 residues. The germline V gene has CDR1 GEAIGNYY and CDR2 EKD. With 0 bases removed from V and 4 bases from J, the gap between germline ends came to 24 bases. The CDR3 protein is CACDTVRGVYPATWDTRQMFF. CDR3 DNA: TGTGCCTGTGACACCGTACGGGGGGTTTACCCAGCAACTTGGGACACCCGACAGATGTTTTTC.

This clone was counted only a few times. One base separates it from a far larger clone, so it is likely a read error. The chain recombines TRDV2 with TRDJ1, with 9 bases identical to TRDD3. Looked up from germline, CDR1 is GEAIGNYY and CDR2 is EKD. The CDR3 sequence is 20 residues long. Here the CDR3 reads CACDIPTFTGGNLYTDTLIF. CDR3 nucleotides: TGTGCCTGTGACATTCCTACGTTTACTGGGGGAAACTTGTACACCGATACACTCATCTTT.

V usage is TRAV29/DV5 and J usage is TRDJ1, with 10 bases that match TRDD3. The V gene end was trimmed by 5 bases and the J gene end by 0 bases; junction bases not matched to a gene: 25. The CDR3 consists of 21 residues. The germline V gene encodes CDR1 NSMFDY and CDR2 ISSIKDK. CDR3 protein: CAAARHLRGGYAYGDTDKLIF. CDR3 bases: TGTGCAGCGGCGCGTCACCTTCGGGGGGGATACGCGTATGGGGACACCGATAAACTCATCTTT.

This clone showed up just a few times. The rearrangement links TRDV3 to TRDJ2, with 11 bases identical to TRDD3. From germline, CDR1 is TVYSNPD and CDR2 GDNSRS (reference sequence). V lost 2 bases and J lost 2; bases outside the gene matches: 13. CDR3 length: 18 residues. CDR3 loop: CAFRPPTGGYKLTAQLFF. The CDR3 DNA reads TGTGCCTTTCGTCCCCCTACTGGGGGATATAAATTGACAGCACAACTCTTCTTT. The full variable domain, its missing parts supplied by reference TRDV3 and TRDJ2, is CDKVTQSSPDQTVASGSEVVLLCTYDTVYSNPDLFWYRIRPDYSFQFVFYGDNSRSEGADFTQGRFSVKHILTQKAFHLVISPVRTEDSATYYCAFRPPTGGYKLTAQLFFGKGTQLIVEP.

This clone was counted a few times. The gene calls are TRDV2 and TRDJ1; 13 bases agree with TRDD3. Germline CDR1 and CDR2: GEAIGNYY and EKD. This CDR3 has 18 residues. Germline trimming cut 0 bases from V and 4 bases from J; bases unmatched to any gene: 10. The CDR3 sequence is CACDTVSHTGGYVDKLIF. For the CDR3, the DNA is TGTGCCTGTGACACCGTTTCTCATACTGGGGGATACGTCGATAAACTCATCTTT.

This clone counts as large (0.1 to 1%). Different DNA sequences within this sample yield the same CDR3. This chain uses TRDV2 with TRDJ1; TRDD3 matches 11 bases. The CDR3 covers 17 residues. Trimming at V came to 0 bases and at J to 4 bases, leaving 9 bases not matched to a gene. Germline CDR1 GEAIGNYY, CDR2 EKD. CDR3 nucleotides: TGTGCCTGTGACACCGTTGGGGGATACGCAAATGGCGATAAACTCATCTTT. This sequence encodes CACDTVGGYANGDKLIF.

This clone occurred a few times. V gene TRDV2 combines with J gene TRDJ1, with D perhaps TRDD3 (6 bases). The CDR3 loop spans 14 amino acids. CDR1 GEAIGNYY and CDR2 EKD come from the germline V gene. Trimming stripped 0 bases from V and 2 bases from J, with 9 bases between. CDR3 loop: CACDTDWVTDKLIF. DNA for the CDR3: TGTGCCTGTGACACCGACTGGGTGACCGATAAACTCATCTTT.

CDR3 in DNA: TGTGCTCTTGGGGACCCCTTCCTACGACTTCCTGGGGTCCACACCGATAAACTCATCTTT. Translated, it gives CALGDPFLRLPGVHTDKLIF. The chain combines TRDV1 with TRDJ1; 9 positions match TRDD2. The germline CDR1 and CDR2 sequences are TSWWSYY and QGS. The CDR3 runs 20 residues. Unmatched junction bases numbered 17, after V lost 3 bases and J lost 0 bases.

This clone was seen only a few times. The chain employs TRDV1 and TRDJ1, with 11 bases fitting TRDD3. Germline loops: CDR1 TSWWSYY, CDR2 QGS. The CDR3 spans 22 residues. Trimming at V came to 0 bases and at J to 0 bases, leaving 18 bases not matched to a gene. This CDR3 reads CALGELGPLRWGIPTYTDKLIF. The CDR3 coding sequence is TGTGCTCTTGGGGAACTAGGACCGCTACGCTGGGGGATACCGACGTACACCGATAAACTCATCTTT.

This clone was picked up one time. This chain joins TRDV1 and TRDJ1; 7 nucleotides align to TRDD3. The CDR3 runs to 18 residues. V shed 0 bases, J shed 8 bases, and the junction held 18 bases outside the gene matches. Germline V gene data show CDR1 as TSWWSYY and CDR2 as QGS. The CDR3 region has the DNA TGTGCTCTTGGGGAACTGGTAGGCCATTGCCTGGGGATAGGGAAACTCATCTTT. This sequence encodes CALGELVGHCLGIGKLIF.

This clone has only a few counts. A much more abundant neighbour one base away suggests this may be a read error. Within the sample, other DNA sequences also encode this same CDR3. This chain uses TRDV2 with TRDJ1; D is uncertain. Trimming removed 4 bases from V and 3 bases from J, with 14 bases in between. Looked up from germline, CDR1 is GEAIGNYY and CDR2 is EKD. The CDR3 consists of 14 residues. The CDR3 loop reads CACETITLADKLIF. In nucleotides, the CDR3 is TGTGCCTGTGAAACGATTACTCTAGCCGATAAACTCATCTTT.

Relative to its sample, this clone is medium-sized (0.01 to 0.1%). V and J are TRDV2 and TRDJ1; 7 bases line up with TRDD3. The germline CDR1 and CDR2 sequences are GEAIGNYY and EKD. This CDR3 comprises 15 residues. Germline trimming cut 0 bases from V and 1 base from J; bases unmatched to any gene: 4. The DNA of the CDR3 is TGTGCCTGTGACACCGAACTGGGGATCACCGATAAACTCATCTTT. Translated: CACDTELGITDKLIF.

The chain uses TRDV1 and TRDJ1, with 7 nucleotides matching TRDD3. This CDR3 region has 23 residues. The J segment lost 0 bases and the V segment lost 2 bases, leaving 27 bases of the junction unmatched. The germline V gene encodes CDR1 TSWWSYY and CDR2 QGS. The CDR3 bases are TGTGCTCTTGGGGAAACTACCTACCTAATTCTCTGGGGGCTTTCGCCGTACACCGATAAACTCATCTTT. This sequence encodes CALGETTYLILWGLSPYTDKLIF.

As concerns this clone: A read error is possible here, since a much larger clone lies one base away. The sample holds other DNA sequences that translate to the same CDR3. The rearrangement links TRDV2 to TRDJ1; the match to TRDD3 covers 11 bases. The CDR3 length is 17 residues. The germline V gene encodes CDR1 GEAIGNYY and CDR2 EKD. CDR3 loop: CACDTVGGYANGDKLIF. The CDR3 DNA sequence: TGTGCCTGCGACACCGTTGGGGGATACGCAAATGGCGATAAACTCATCTTT.

This sequence joins TRDV2 and TRDJ1, with 9 bases matching TRDD3. In germline, CDR1 is GEAIGNYY, CDR2 EKD. The CDR3 spans 14 residues. The J segment lost 7 bases and the V segment lost 7 bases, leaving 12 bases of the junction unmatched. CDR3 nucleotides: TGTGCCTGCGATGGCCTGGGGGATTATGGTAAACTCATCTTT. This gives the protein CACDGLGDYGKLIF.

The gene calls are TRDV3 and TRDJ1; 11 bases map to TRDD3. Trimming removed 2 bases from V and 1 base from J; junction bases left unmatched: 15. CDR1 is TVYSNPD and CDR2 is GDNSRS in the germline V gene (reference sequence). CDR3 length: 18 amino acids. DNA for the CDR3: TGTGCCTTTTTGACCTACCCACTGGGGGATAGTGGCACCGATAAACTCATCTTT. Translating gives CAFLTYPLGDSGTDKLIF. Full variable domain (rest looked up from reference TRDV3 and TRDJ1): CDKVTQSSPDQTVASGSEVVLLCTYDTVYSNPDLFWYRIRPDYSFQFVFYGDNSRSEGADFTQGRFSVKHILTQKAFHLVISPVRTEDSATYYCAFLTYPLGDSGTDKLIFGKGTRVTVEP.

This clone was found a few times. The likely explanation is a read error, given a far larger clone one base away. Other DNA sequences in the same sample also yield this CDR3. For the CDR3, the DNA is TGTGCCCTTGGGGTCCTGCTTCCTAAGCAAATACTGGGGGATACCTACACCGATAAACTCATCTTT. This encodes CALGVLLPKQILGDTYTDKLIF. The chain links TRDV1 to TRDJ1; TRDD3 agrees at 12 bases. The CDR3 is made up of 22 amino acids. Germline CDR1 is TSWWSYY and CDR2 is QGS.

In this sample, this clone is large (0.1 to 1%). This sequence joins TRDV2 and TRDJ1; TRDD3 matches at 8 bases. V shed 0 bases and J 0 bases; nucleotides not matched to a gene: 8. Germline V lookup: CDR1 GEAIGNYY, CDR2 EKD. The CDR3 runs 17 residues. CDR3 DNA: TGTGCCTGTGACACCATGGGGGATCCCTTGTACACCGATAAACTCATCTTT. Translation: CACDTMGDPLYTDKLIF.

This clone is medium-sized by share. This rearrangement joins TRDV2 to TRDJ2; TRDD3 matches at 12 bases. Germline assignment: CDR1 GEAIGNYY and CDR2 EKD. After removal of 0 bases from V and 0 bases from J, the junction contained 7 bases not matched to a gene. The CDR3 is made up of 19 amino acids. CDR3 sequence reads: CACDTVLGDTMALTAQLFF. The DNA for the CDR3 is TGTGCCTGTGACACCGTACTGGGGGATACCATGGCTTTGACAGCACAACTCTTCTTT.

This clone was seen only a few times. Germline is not matched at one junction end, which may reflect a read error. This chain links TRDV2 with TRDJ1; the match to TRDD3 covers 9 bases. This CDR3 has 15 amino acids. Germline CDR1 and CDR2: GEAIGNYY and EKD. The CDR3 nucleotides read TGTGCCTCCGTAATTCTGGGGGATCCCCCCGATAAACCCATCTTT. This sequence encodes CASVILGDPPDKPIF.

This clone was seen more than once but under ten times. A read error likely explains this, since a far larger clone differs by one base. Other DNA sequences from this sample encode an identical CDR3 as well. This chain uses TRDV1 with TRDJ2; D possibly matches TRDD2 or TRDD3 (5 bases each). The CDR3 length is 14 residues. Per germline, CDR1 TSWWSYY and CDR2 QGS. The CDR3 coding sequence is TGCGCTCTTGGGGCATCACTTCCCCGCGGACAACTCTTCTTT. Its protein is CALGASLPRGQLFF.

Only a few counts were recorded for this clone. This chain joins TRDV1 and TRDJ1, with TRDD3 matching 12 bases. Trimming at V came to 0 bases and at J to 0 bases, leaving 14 bases not matched to a gene. Germline V gene data show CDR1 as TSWWSYY and CDR2 as QGS. This CDR3 comprises 21 residues. The chain's CDR3 is CALGELLTYWGIHPYTDKLIF. For the CDR3, the DNA is TGTGCTCTTGGGGAACTTCTCACGTACTGGGGGATACACCCCTACACCGATAAACTCATCTTT.

In DNA, the CDR3 is TGTGCTCTTGGGGACGGACCCCTTCTCCGGCTGGGGGATACCCCTCACACCGATAAACTCATCTTT. This codes for CALGDGPLLRLGDTPHTDKLIF. The chain is built from TRDV1 and TRDJ1; 11 bases are a match to TRDD3. CDR1 is TSWWSYY and CDR2 is QGS in the germline V gene. After removal of 3 bases from V and 0 bases from J, the junction contained 21 bases not matched to a gene. The CDR3 runs to 22 residues.

This clone was observed a few times. This same CDR3 is encoded by further DNA sequences in the sample. The chain couples TRDV1 to TRDJ1; TRDD3 aligns across 13 bases. The CDR3 is 24 residues long. CDR1 is TSWWSYY and CDR2 is QGS in the germline V gene. V shed 0 bases and J 5 bases; nucleotides not matched to a gene: 27. The chain's CDR3 is CALGELFDSGLLYWGIRGEDKLIF. DNA of the CDR3: TGTGCTCTTGGGGAACTTTTCGATAGCGGCCTACTGTACTGGGGGATACGCGGGGAAGATAAACTCATCTTT.

The V call is TRDV1, the J call TRDJ1; 11 bases fit TRDD3. Per germline, CDR1 TSWWSYY and CDR2 QGS. The trim removed 5 bases at V and 2 bases at J, leaving 25 bases unmatched. The CDR3 extends over 22 amino acids. The CDR3 sequence is CALGPLPSYHWGINGRTDKLIF. The CDR3, as DNA: TGTGCTCTTGGGCCCCTTCCTTCCTACCACTGGGGGATAAATGGTAGGACCGATAAACTCATCTTT.

Points on this clone: A read error is possible here, since a much larger clone lies one base away. This sample also contains other DNA sequences that code for the same CDR3. The J gene is TRDJ1, the V gene TRDV1, with 7 bases identical to TRDD2. V was clipped by 3 bases and J by 0 bases; unmatched bases: 25. Germline loops: CDR1 TSWWSYY, CDR2 QGS. The CDR3 extends over 22 amino acids. The CDR3 sequence is CALGDPPSPLPLPPIYTDKLIF. The DNA for the CDR3 is TGTGCTCTTGGGGATCCCCCTTCTCCCCTACCCCTTCCTCCAATTTACACCGATAAACTCATCTTT.

V usage is TRDV1 and J usage is TRDJ1; 9 nucleotides agree with TRDD2. V shed 3 bases and J 6 bases; nucleotides not matched to a gene: 14. The CDR3 covers 17 residues. Per germline, CDR1 TSWWSYY and CDR2 QGS. CDR3 in amino acids: CALGDAFLRRWGNKLIF. The CDR3 nucleotides are TGTGCTCTTGGGGACGCCTTCCTACGTAGGTGGGGGAATAAACTCATCTTT.